This TCR beta chain was identified in a study of memory CD4+ T cells and cytomegalovirus serostatus. Germline CDR1 is LNHDA and CDR2 is SQIVND (reference sequence). With 7 bases removed from V and 0 bases from J, the gap between germline ends came to 13 bases. The CDR3 consists of 15 residues. Measured with immunoSEQ multiplex PCR; TCRdb has only the in-frame clones, and not every one. In the table there are over 35,000 clones, roughly 78% of which are singletons. The sort gate was single viable CD3+CD4+CD8-CD45RO+ cells for memory CD4+ T cells. Study-wide results and caveats: CD4+ memory repertoires contained about two fifths of the roughly 150 reported CMV TCRbeta sequences.

In its sample, this clone ranks as medium-sized (0.01 to 0.1%). Its specificity is unknown. V and J are TRBV19 and TRBJ1-3; D gene unclear. The clonotype comes from an adult in good health and CMV-seronegative. The sample comprised memory CD4+ T cells from blood. This CDR3 is CASKSPQDSGNTIYF. The DNA for the CDR3 is TGTGCCAGTAAGTCCCCGCAAGACTCTGGAAACACCATATATTTT.